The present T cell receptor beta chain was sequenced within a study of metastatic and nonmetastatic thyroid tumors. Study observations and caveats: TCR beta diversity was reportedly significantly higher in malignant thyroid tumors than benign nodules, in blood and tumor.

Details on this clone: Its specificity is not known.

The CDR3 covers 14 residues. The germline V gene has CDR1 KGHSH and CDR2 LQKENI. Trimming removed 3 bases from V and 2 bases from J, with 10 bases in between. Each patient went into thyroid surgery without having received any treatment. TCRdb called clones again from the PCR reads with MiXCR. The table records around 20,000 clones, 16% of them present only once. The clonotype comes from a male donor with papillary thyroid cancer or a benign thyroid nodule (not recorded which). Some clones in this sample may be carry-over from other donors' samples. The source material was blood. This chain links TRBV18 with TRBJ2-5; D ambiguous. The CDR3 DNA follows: TGTGCCAGCTCACCGAGACACCCACAAGAGACCCAGTACTTC. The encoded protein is CASSPRHPQETQYF.